These 13 T cell receptor beta chains share one sample of origin, sequenced in a study of blood T cell repertoires in COVID-19. Data came from immunoSEQ multiplex PCR; TCRdb stores just in-frame clones and leaves some out. Of about 220,000 clones in the sample, about four fifths were seen once. The sample was PBMCs or T cells enriched from blood (not recorded which). The receptors derive from a woman in her 50s who had been exposed to COVID-19.

The rearrangement joins TRBV6-5 to TRBJ1-1; D perhaps matches TRBD1 (6 bases). The CDR3 consists of 15 residues. V lost 1 base and J lost 4, with 13 bases in between. Germline CDR1 and CDR2: MNHEY and SVGAGI. In DNA, the CDR3 is TGTGCCAGCAGTTACTACGGGGGCGGGGGCACTGAAGCTTTCTTT. Translating gives CASSYYGGGGTEAFF.

The V call is TRBV7-2, the J call TRBJ1-5; D uncertain. The CDR3 totals 15 residues. The germline gives CDR1 SGHTA, CDR2 FQGNSA. V lost 3 bases to trimming and J lost 8 bases, with 17 bases between them. The CDR3 loop reads CASSFSPGFWEPQHF. In DNA form, the CDR3 reads TGTGCCAGCAGCTTTTCCCCGGGGTTCTGGGAGCCCCAGCATTTT. Full variable domain (outside the CDR3, taken from reference TRBV7-2 and TRBJ1-5): GAGVSQSPSNKVTEKGKDVELRCDPISGHTALYWYRQSLGQGLEFLIYFQGNSAPDKSGLPSDRFSAERTGGSVSTLTIQRTQQEDSAVYLCASSFSPGFWEPQHFGDGTRLSIL.

The chain couples TRBV28 to TRBJ1-3, with D possibly matching TRBD1 (5 bases). CDR3 size: 15 residues. Germline-derived CDR1 and CDR2 are MDHEN and SYDVKM. With 7 bases removed from V and 0 bases from J, the gap between germline ends came to 13 bases. The CDR3 region is CASNWGVNSGNTIYF. As DNA, the CDR3 is TGTGCCAGCAACTGGGGGGTTAACTCTGGAAACACCATATATTTT.

The V and J genes are TRBV29-1 and TRBJ2-7; D gene ambiguous. The CDR3 has 11 amino acids. Germline V CDR1 and CDR2: SQVTM, ANQGSEA. Deletions cut 4 bases from V and 5 bases from J, with 9 bases between. CDR3 DNA: TGCAGCGTTGTTAGCCTCCACGAGCAGTACTTC. Its protein is CSVVSLHEQYF.

In its sample, this clone was seen a few times. The V and J genes are TRBV5-1 and TRBJ2-7; no reliable D call. The CDR3 has 14 residues. The germline V gene has CDR1 SGHRS and CDR2 YFSETQ. V was shortened by 6 bases and J by 6 bases, with 19 bases between the two germline ends. The CDR3 protein is CASTLRQSGSEQYF. The DNA for the CDR3 is TGCGCCAGCACACTACGGCAGAGTGGGTCCGAGCAGTACTTC. The full variable domain, in which reference TRBV5-1 and TRBJ2-7 provide the parts outside the CDR3, is KAGVTQTPRYLIKTRGQQVTLSCSPISGHRSVSWYQQTPGQGLQFLFEYFSETQRNKGNFPGRFSGRQFSNSRSEMNVSTLELGDSALYLCASTLRQSGSEQYFGPGTRLTVT.

This clone was recorded a few times. The chain employs TRBV12-3 or TRBV12-4 and TRBJ1-2, with D maybe TRBD1 (6 bases). Trimming stripped 3 bases from V and 8 bases from J, with 13 bases between. This CDR3 comprises 13 residues. CDR3 sequence: CASSLGGLRGYTF. The CDR3 DNA reads as TGTGCCAGCAGTTTGGGGGGGCTTCGCGGCTACACCTTC.

The table lists this clone with a few counts. The chain carries TRBV10-3 and TRBJ1-3, with 8 bases matching TRBD1. The J segment lost 2 bases and the V segment lost 11 bases, leaving 8 bases of the junction unmatched. This CDR3 region has 14 residues. Germline CDR1 reads ENHRY; CDR2 reads SYGVKD. CDR3: CASGDRGPGNTIYF. The CDR3 coding sequence is TGTGCCTCCGGAGACAGGGGACCTGGAAACACCATATATTTT.

This chain links TRBV20-1 with TRBJ1-5; TRBD1 might be the D (6 bases). CDR3 length: 15 amino acids. With 3 bases removed from V and 2 bases from J, the gap between germline ends came to 14 bases. Germline CDR1 is DFQATT and CDR2 is SNEGSKA (reference sequence). The CDR3 loop is CSASPPRGGNQPQHF. As DNA, the CDR3 is TGCAGTGCTAGTCCGCCCAGGGGAGGCAATCAGCCCCAGCATTTT.

This sequence joins TRBV28 and TRBJ2-4; the D gene is possibly TRBD2 (5 bases). Germline CDR1 reads MDHEN; CDR2 reads SYDVKM. CDR3 length: 13 residues. Trimming removed 10 bases at V and 3 bases at J, with 13 bases between. The CDR3 DNA follows: TGTGCCACCGGCGGGTTCAACAAAAACATTCAGTACTTC. Its translation: CATGGFNKNIQYF.

This clone was detected a few times. The chain joins TRBV28 to TRBJ2-7; 7 positions agree with TRBD2. This CDR3 has 14 residues. Trimming at V came to 2 bases and at J to 2 bases, leaving 3 bases not matched to a gene. Germline-derived CDR1 and CDR2 are MDHEN and SYDVKM. CDR3 sequence: CASSLVGGTYEQYF. CDR3 nucleotides: TGTGCCAGCAGTTTAGTGGGGGGGACCTACGAGCAGTACTTC.

The V gene is TRBV11-2, the J gene TRBJ2-1; tentatively, D is TRBD1 (5 bases). Germline-derived CDR1 and CDR2 are SGHAT and FQNNGV. The V gene lost 4 bases and the J gene lost 7 bases, with 17 bases spanning the gap. This CDR3 contains 15 residues. The chain's CDR3 is CASSSPGKARNEQFF. Written as DNA, the CDR3 is TGTGCCAGCAGCTCCCCAGGGAAGGCCAGGAATGAGCAGTTCTTC.

The CDR3 loop is CASSQSPGVRGYTF. In DNA, the CDR3 is TGTGCCAGCAGCCAATCCCCAGGGGTTCGGGGCTACACCTTC. The chain joins TRBV27 to TRBJ1-2; D is perhaps TRBD1 (6 bases). Germline CDR1 reads MNHEY; CDR2 reads SMNVEV (reference sequence). This CDR3 has 14 residues. The V end was cut by 6 bases, the J end by 8 bases, with 19 bases between.

The J gene is TRBJ1-4, the V gene TRBV4-1; D not certain. Germline values: CDR1 MGHRA, CDR2 YSYEKL. CDR3 length: 15 residues. V was shortened by 0 bases and J by 0 bases, with 5 bases between the two germline ends. The CDR3 spells CASSQERATNEKLFF. The DNA for the CDR3 is TGCGCCAGCAGCCAAGAACGGGCAACTAATGAAAAACTGTTTTTT.